This record concerns one T cell receptor (beta chain) sequence. Its specificity is unknown. The data were obtained in a study of shared clonotypes between healthy human individuals. Investigators divided CD4+ cells into CD45RA+ naive and CD45RA-negative memory subsets. Whole-study findings and limits: As a rule, naive subsets had a larger estimated richness than memory subsets.

The protocol was immunoSEQ multiplex PCR, while the TCRdb copy is restricted to in-frame clones and leaves out a portion. The data hold around 2.5 million clones, with 80% to 95% observed a single time. The receptor's source is a man aged 18-30 years in good health. Some clones in this sample may be carry-over from other donors' samples. Sample: naive CD4+ T cells from PBMCs. Regarding subset: CD45RA+ positively selected.

The CDR3, as DNA: TGTGCCAGCGGAAGATGGGGGGTTTCCGACGAGCAGTACTTC. Protein: CASGRWGVSDEQYF. The J gene is TRBJ2-7, the V gene TRBV28, with D possibly TRBD2 on 6 matching bases. This CDR3 contains 14 residues. CDR1 and CDR2 from the germline V gene are MDHEN and SYDVKM. The V end was cut by 8 bases, the J end by 5 bases, with 19 bases between.